This TCR beta chain was captured in a study of memory CD4+ T cells and cytomegalovirus serostatus. Study results and caveats: Repertoires predicted CMV serostatus with median bootstrapped AUC of 0.95.

Germline CDR1 and CDR2: MDHEN and SYDVKM. The CDR3 sequence is 14 residues long. Unmatched junction bases numbered 11, after V lost 1 base and J lost 11 bases. Only in-frame clones appear in the TCRdb table, and some are missing; sequencing was by immunoSEQ multiplex PCR. Counted here are around 54,000 clones, 60% to 80% occurring once; the ten biggest clones make up 0.67%. Single viable CD3+CD4+CD8-CD45RO+ cells were sorted as the memory CD4+ T cells. Donors' CMV status reflects serum IgG against pp150, pp28, p38, p52. Concerning this clone: The antigen is not known.

This rearrangement joins TRBV28 to TRBJ2-7; 7 bases are a match to TRBD1. The clonotype originates from an adult in good health and CMV-seronegative. What was sequenced was memory CD4+ T cells from blood. As DNA, the CDR3 is TGTGCCAGCAGTTTATCCTCCTCGACAGGGAATAAGTACTTC. Translation: CASSLSSSTGNKYF. Full variable domain (missing parts from reference TRBV28 and TRBJ2-7): DVKVTQSSRYLVKRTGEKVFLECVQDMDHENMFWYRQDPGLGLRLIYFSYDVKMKEKGDIPEGYSVSREKKERFSLILESASTNQTSMYLCASSLSSSTGNKYFGPGTRLTVT.